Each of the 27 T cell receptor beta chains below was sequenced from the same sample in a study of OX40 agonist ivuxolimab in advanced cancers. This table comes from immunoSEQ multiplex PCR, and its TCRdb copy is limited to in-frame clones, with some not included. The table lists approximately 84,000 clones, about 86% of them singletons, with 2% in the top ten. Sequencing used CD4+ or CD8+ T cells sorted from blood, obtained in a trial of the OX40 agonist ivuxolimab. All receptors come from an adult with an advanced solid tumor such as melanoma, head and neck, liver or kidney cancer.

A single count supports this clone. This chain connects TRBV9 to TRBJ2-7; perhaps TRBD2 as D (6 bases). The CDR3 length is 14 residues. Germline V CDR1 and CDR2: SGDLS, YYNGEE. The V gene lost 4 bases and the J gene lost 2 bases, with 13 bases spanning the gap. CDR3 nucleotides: TGTGCCAGCAGCCCCTTCGGGAGAACCTACGAGCAGTACTTC. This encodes CASSPFGRTYEQYF.

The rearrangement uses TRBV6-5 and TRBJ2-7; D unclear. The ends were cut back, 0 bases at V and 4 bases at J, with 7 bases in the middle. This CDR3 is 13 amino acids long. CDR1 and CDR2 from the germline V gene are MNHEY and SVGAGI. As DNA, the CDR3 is TGTGCCAGCAGTTACTCGCTAGGATACGAGCAGTACTTC. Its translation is CASSYSLGYEQYF.

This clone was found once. DNA of the CDR3: TGTGCCAGTAAGAGGGCACAGGGGGCAGGGGAGACCCAGTACTTC. The encoded protein is CASKRAQGAGETQYF. The chain carries TRBV19 and TRBJ2-5, with 9 bases lining up with TRBD1. V dropped 7 bases and J dropped 5; count of bases not matched to a gene: 11. Germline lookup yields CDR1 LNHDA and CDR2 SQIVND (reference sequence). The CDR3 extends over 15 amino acids.

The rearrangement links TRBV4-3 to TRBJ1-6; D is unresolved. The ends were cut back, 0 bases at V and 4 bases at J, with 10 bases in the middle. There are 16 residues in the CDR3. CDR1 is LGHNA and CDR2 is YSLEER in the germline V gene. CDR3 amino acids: CASSQDSQSYNSPLHF. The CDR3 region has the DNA TGCGCCAGCAGCCAAGATTCCCAGTCTTATAATTCACCCCTCCACTTT.

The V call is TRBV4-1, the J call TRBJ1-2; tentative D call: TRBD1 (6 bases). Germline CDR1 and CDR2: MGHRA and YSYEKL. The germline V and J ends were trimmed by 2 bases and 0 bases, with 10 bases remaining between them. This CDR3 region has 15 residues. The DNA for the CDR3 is TGCGCCAGCAGCCAACGGGACACCCCTAACTATGGCTACACCTTC. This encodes CASSQRDTPNYGYTF.

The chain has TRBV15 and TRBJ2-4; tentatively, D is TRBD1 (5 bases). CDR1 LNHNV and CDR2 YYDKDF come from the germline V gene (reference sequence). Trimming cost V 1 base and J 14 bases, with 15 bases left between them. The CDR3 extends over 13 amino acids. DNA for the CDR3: TGTGCCACCAGCAGAGGTTCGACAGCGACGGAGTACTTC. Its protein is CATSRGSTATEYF.

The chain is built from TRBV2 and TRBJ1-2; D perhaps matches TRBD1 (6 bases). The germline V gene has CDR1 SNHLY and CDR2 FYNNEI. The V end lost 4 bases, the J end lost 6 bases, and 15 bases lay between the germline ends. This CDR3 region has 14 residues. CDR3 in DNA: TGTGCCAGCAGTGTCTCAGGGGCGGTAGATGGCTACACCTTC. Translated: CASSVSGAVDGYTF.

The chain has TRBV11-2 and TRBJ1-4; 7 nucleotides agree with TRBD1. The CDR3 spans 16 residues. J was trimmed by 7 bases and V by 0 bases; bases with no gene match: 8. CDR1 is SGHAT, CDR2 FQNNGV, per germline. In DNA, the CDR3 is TGTGCCAGCAGCTTAGATCCACAGGGGTCTCGTGAAAAACTGTTTTTT. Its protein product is CASSLDPQGSREKLFF. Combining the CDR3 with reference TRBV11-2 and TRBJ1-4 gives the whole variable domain EAGVAQSPRYKIIEKRQSVAFWCNPISGHATLYWYQQILGQGPKLLIQFQNNGVVDDSQLPKDRFSAERLKGVDSTLKIQPAKLEDSAVYLCASSLDPQGSREKLFFGSGTQLSVL.

CDR3 nucleotides: TGTGCCATCAGTCCGGGACAGGGAGGCTCTCTGGGCGGAAACACCATATATTTT. Amino acid sequence: CAISPGQGGSLGGNTIYF. V usage is TRBV10-3 and J usage is TRBJ1-3; TRBD1 matches at 9 bases. Germline values: CDR1 ENHRY, CDR2 SYGVKD. The CDR3 length is 18 residues. V was clipped by 5 bases and J by 4 bases; unmatched bases: 15.

This chain's CDR3 is CASSGERGRPNEKLFF. The DNA for the CDR3 is TGTGCCAGCAGTGGGGAGAGGGGGCGTCCGAATGAAAAACTGTTTTTT. The gene calls are TRBV25-1 and TRBJ1-4; 7 nucleotides match TRBD1. CDR3 length equals 16 residues. V dropped 4 bases and J dropped 5; count of bases not matched to a gene: 10. Per the germline V gene, CDR1 is MGHDK and CDR2 is SYGVNS.

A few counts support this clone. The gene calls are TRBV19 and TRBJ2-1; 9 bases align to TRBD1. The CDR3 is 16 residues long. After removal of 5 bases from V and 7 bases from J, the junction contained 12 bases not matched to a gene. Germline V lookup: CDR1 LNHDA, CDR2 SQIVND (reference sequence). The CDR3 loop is CASSVTGGVSWNEQFF. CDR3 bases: TGTGCCAGTAGTGTCACAGGGGGCGTCTCGTGGAATGAGCAGTTCTTC.

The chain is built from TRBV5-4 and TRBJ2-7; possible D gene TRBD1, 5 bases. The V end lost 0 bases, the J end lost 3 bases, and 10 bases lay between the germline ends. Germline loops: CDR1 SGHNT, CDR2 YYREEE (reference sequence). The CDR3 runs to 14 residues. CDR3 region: CASSLGQGGYEQYF. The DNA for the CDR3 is TGTGCCAGCAGCTTGGGTCAGGGTGGCTACGAGCAGTACTTC.

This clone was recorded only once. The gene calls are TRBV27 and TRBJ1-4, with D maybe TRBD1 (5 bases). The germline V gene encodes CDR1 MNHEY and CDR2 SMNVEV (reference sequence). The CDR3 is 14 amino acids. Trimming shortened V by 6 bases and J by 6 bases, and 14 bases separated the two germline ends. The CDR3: CASSSGGLDEKLFF. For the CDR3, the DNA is TGTGCCAGCAGCTCCGGGGGTCTTGATGAAAAACTGTTTTTT.

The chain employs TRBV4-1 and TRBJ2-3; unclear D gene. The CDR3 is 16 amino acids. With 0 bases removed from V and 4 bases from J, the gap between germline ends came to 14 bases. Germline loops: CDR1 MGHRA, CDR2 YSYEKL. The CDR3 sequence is CASSQDLSGGADTQYF. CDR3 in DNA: TGCGCCAGCAGCCAAGATCTCTCAGGCGGTGCAGATACGCAGTATTTT.

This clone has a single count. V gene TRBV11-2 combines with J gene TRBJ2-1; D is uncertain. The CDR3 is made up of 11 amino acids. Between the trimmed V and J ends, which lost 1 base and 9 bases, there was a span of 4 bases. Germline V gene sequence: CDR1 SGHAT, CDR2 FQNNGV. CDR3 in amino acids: CASSLGGEQFF. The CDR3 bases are TGTGCCAGCAGCTTAGGAGGTGAGCAGTTCTTC.

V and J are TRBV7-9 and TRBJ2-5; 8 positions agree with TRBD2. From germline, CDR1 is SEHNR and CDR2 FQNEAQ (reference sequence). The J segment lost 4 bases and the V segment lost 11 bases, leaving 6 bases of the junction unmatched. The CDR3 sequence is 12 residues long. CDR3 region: CAGRSGIETQYF. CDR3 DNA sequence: TGTGCCGGACGTAGCGGGATAGAGACCCAGTACTTC.

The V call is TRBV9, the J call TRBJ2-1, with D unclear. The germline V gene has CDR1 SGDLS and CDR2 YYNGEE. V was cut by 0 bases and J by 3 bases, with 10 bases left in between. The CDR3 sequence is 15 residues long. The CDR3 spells CASSVDEDFYNEQFF. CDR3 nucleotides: TGTGCCAGCAGCGTAGATGAAGATTTCTACAATGAGCAGTTCTTC. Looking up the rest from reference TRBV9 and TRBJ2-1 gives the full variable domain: DSGVTQTPKHLITATGQRVTLRCSPRSGDLSVYWYQQSLDQGLQFLIQYYNGEERAKGNILERFSAQQFPDLHSELNLSSLELGDSALYFCASSVDEDFYNEQFFGPGTRLTVL.

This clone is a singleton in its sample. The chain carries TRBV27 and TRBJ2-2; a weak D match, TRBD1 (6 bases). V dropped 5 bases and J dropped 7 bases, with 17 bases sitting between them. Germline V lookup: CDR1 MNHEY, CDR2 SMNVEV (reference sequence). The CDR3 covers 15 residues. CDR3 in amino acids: CASSPHGTRGGELFF. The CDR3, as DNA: TGTGCCAGCAGTCCCCATGGGACAAGGGGCGGGGAGCTGTTTTTT.

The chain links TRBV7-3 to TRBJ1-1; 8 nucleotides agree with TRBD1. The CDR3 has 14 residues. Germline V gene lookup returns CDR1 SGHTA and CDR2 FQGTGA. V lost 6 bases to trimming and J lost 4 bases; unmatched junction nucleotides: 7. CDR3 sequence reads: CASRMTGEGTEAFF. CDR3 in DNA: TGTGCCAGCAGAATGACAGGGGAGGGCACTGAAGCTTTCTTT.

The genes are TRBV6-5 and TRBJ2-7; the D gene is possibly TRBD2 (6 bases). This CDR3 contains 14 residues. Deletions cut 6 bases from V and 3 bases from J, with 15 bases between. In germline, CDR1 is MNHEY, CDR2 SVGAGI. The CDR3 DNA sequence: TGTGCCAGCAGGGGAGGTGGGGCCGGCTACGAGCAGTACTTC. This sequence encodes CASRGGGAGYEQYF.

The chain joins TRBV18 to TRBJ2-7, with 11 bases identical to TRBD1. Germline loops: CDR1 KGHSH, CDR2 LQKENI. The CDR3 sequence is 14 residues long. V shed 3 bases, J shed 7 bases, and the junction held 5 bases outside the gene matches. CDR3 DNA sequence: TGTGCCAGCTCACCCGGAGGGGACAGGGGGGAGCAGTACTTC. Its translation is CASSPGGDRGEQYF.

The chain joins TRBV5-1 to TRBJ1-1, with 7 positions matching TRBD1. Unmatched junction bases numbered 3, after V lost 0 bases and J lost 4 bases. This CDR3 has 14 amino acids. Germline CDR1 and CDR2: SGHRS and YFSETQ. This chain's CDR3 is CASSLVSGGTEAFF. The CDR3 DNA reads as TGCGCCAGCAGCTTGGTTTCAGGGGGCACTGAAGCTTTCTTT.

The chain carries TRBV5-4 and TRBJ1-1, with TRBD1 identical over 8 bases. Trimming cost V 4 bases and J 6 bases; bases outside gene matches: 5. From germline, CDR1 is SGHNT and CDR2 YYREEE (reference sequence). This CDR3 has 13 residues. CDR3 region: CASSGQGPPEAFF. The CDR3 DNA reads TGTGCCAGCAGCGGACAGGGTCCCCCTGAAGCTTTCTTT. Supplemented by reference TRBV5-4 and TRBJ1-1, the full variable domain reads ETGVTQSPTHLIKTRGQQVTLRCSSQSGHNTVSWYQQALGQGPQFIFQYYREEENGRGNFPPRFSGLQFPNYSSELNVNALELDDSALYLCASSGQGPPEAFFGQGTRLTVV.

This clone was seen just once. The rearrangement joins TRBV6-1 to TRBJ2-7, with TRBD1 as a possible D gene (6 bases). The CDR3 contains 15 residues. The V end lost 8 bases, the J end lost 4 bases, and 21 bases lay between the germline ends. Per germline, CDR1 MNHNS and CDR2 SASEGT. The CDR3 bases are TGTGCCAGCGCCCCAGGAAGCAGGGGCACTTACGAGCAGTACTTC. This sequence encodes CASAPGSRGTYEQYF.

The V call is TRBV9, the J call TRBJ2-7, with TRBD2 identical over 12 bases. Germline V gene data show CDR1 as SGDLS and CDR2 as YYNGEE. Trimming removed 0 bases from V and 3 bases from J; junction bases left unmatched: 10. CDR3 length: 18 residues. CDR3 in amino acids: CASSVGASGGAEFYEQYF. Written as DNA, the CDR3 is TGTGCCAGCAGCGTAGGAGCTAGCGGGGGGGCCGAGTTCTACGAGCAGTACTTC.

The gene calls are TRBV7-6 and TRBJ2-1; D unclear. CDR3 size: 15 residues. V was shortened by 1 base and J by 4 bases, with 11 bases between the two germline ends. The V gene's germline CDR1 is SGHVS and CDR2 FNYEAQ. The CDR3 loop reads CASSLGSGTYNEQFF. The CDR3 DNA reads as TGTGCCAGCAGCTTAGGCTCCGGTACATACAATGAGCAGTTCTTC.

CDR3 sequence (DNA): TGTGCCAGCAGCTTAGCGCTCTCTGGGGCCAACGTCCTGACTTTC. As protein: CASSLALSGANVLTF. The chain links TRBV7-9 to TRBJ2-6; D gene ambiguous. This CDR3 contains 15 residues. CDR1 and CDR2 (germline): SEHNR, FQNEAQ (reference sequence). V was pared by 0 bases and J by 0 bases, with 3 bases between.